These 15 T cell receptor beta chains originate from one sample sequenced in a study of cytomegalovirus exposure and HLA in healthy donors. In the PCR, 60 Vbeta and 13 Jbeta primers were used. Produced via immunoSEQ multiplex PCR; TCRdb's table is partial and in-frame only. The sample carries over 150,000 clones, 80% to 90% recorded once. Sequenced material: PBMCs. The receptors were sampled from a woman in her thirties in good health and CMV-seropositive.

The J gene is TRBJ2-4, the V gene TRBV7-2, with 10 nucleotides matching TRBD2. V was clipped by 6 bases and J by 0 bases; unmatched bases: 11. The CDR3 runs to 18 residues. CDR1 and CDR2 from the germline V gene are SGHTA and FQGNSA. The CDR3 coding sequence is TGTGCCAGCAGACTGACTAGCGGGCCCTCCCGAGCCAAAAACATTCAGTACTTC. Residues: CASRLTSGPSRAKNIQYF.

V usage is TRBV7-8 and J usage is TRBJ1-1; the D gene is possibly TRBD1 (5 bases). V was pared by 4 bases and J by 3 bases, with 9 bases between. The CDR3 loop spans 13 amino acids. Germline CDR1 and CDR2: SGHVS and FQNEAQ. The chain's CDR3 is CASSSGRDTEAFF. CDR3 DNA: TGTGCCAGCAGCTCGGGCAGGGACACTGAAGCTTTCTTT.

Many counts were recorded for this clone. The rearrangement links TRBV2 to TRBJ1-1, with D unclear. V gave up 4 bases and J gave up 4 bases, with 10 bases separating them. Germline lookup yields CDR1 SNHLY and CDR2 FYNNEI. This CDR3 region has 13 residues. The CDR3 coding sequence is TGTGCCAGCAGTGTTGGAAGCGGCACTGAAGCTTTCTTT. Translation gives CASSVGSGTEAFF.

This chain connects TRBV4-3 to TRBJ1-5, with D tentatively TRBD1 (6 bases). Trimming left V 0 bases short and J 4 bases short, with 10 bases between. Germline CDR1 is LGHNA and CDR2 is YSLEER. CDR3 length: 15 residues. CDR3 sequence (DNA): TGCGCCAGCAGCCAAGATGGACAGAAAAATCAGCCCCAGCATTTT. Translating it yields CASSQDGQKNQPQHF.

The V and J genes are TRBV27 and TRBJ1-2; TRBD1 aligns across 9 bases. V shed 2 bases, J shed 7 bases, and the junction held 8 bases outside the gene matches. The CDR3 covers 15 residues. Per germline, CDR1 MNHEY and CDR2 SMNVEV (reference sequence). The CDR3 sequence is CASSLGDRGWGGYTF. For the CDR3, the DNA is TGTGCCAGCAGTTTAGGAGACAGGGGGTGGGGTGGCTACACCTTC.

There are a few counts of this clone. V gene TRBV7-8 combines with J gene TRBJ1-1, with D uncertain. Trimming removed 4 bases at V and 1 base at J, with 13 bases between. Germline loops: CDR1 SGHVS, CDR2 FQNEAQ. CDR3 length: 15 amino acids. CDR3 sequence: CASSSLSGSNTEAFF. In nucleotides, the CDR3 is TGTGCCAGCAGCTCCCTCTCGGGATCGAACACTGAAGCTTTCTTT.

This rearrangement joins TRBV10-3 to TRBJ2-5; 7 nucleotides line up with TRBD1. Germline V CDR1 and CDR2: ENHRY, SYGVKD. With 6 bases clipped from V and 3 bases from J, the junction kept 10 bases outside the gene matches. The CDR3 runs 15 residues. The CDR3 is CAIRVTRDSKETQYF. CDR3 nucleotide sequence: TGTGCCATCAGGGTTACCCGGGACAGCAAAGAGACCCAGTACTTC.

This clone is a singleton in its sample. The chain carries TRBV6-5 and TRBJ2-2, with 7 bases that match TRBD2. Germline V gene lookup returns CDR1 MNHEY and CDR2 SVGAGI. This CDR3 comprises 13 residues. Trimming removed 7 bases from V and 6 bases from J; junction bases left unmatched: 5. Here the CDR3 DNA reads TGTGCCAGCACCCATAGCGGGCCCGGGGAGCTGTTTTTT. Translating it yields CASTHSGPGELFF.

The chain has TRBV30 and TRBJ1-1; TRBD1 matches 7 bases. CDR1 and CDR2 (germline): GTSNPN, SVGIG (reference sequence). With V trimmed by 2 bases and J by 10 bases, 4 bases remained unmatched. This CDR3 has 11 residues. The CDR3 sequence: CAWSRQGSAFF. As DNA, the CDR3 is TGTGCCTGGAGTCGACAGGGATCAGCTTTCTTT.

This chain connects TRBV4-2 to TRBJ1-1; TRBD1 aligns across 8 bases. This CDR3 has 16 residues. With 7 bases clipped from V and 3 bases from J, the junction kept 13 bases outside the gene matches. CDR1 is LGHNA and CDR2 is YNFKEQ in the germline V gene. The CDR3, as DNA: TGTGCCAGCACCAAAGGACAGGGAGTATACGACACTGAAGCTTTCTTT. Protein product: CASTKGQGVYDTEAFF.

Here the CDR3 reads CASSNRGAMDTQYF. CDR3 sequence (DNA): TGTGCCAGTAGTAACCGGGGGGCCATGGATACGCAGTATTTT. The chain is built from TRBV19 and TRBJ2-3, with a weak D call TRBD2 (7 bases). This CDR3 has 14 amino acids. Germline loops: CDR1 LNHDA, CDR2 SQIVND (reference sequence). Trimming took off 4 bases at V and 6 bases at J, with 14 bases between the two ends.

This clone is a singleton in its sample. This rearrangement joins TRBV5-1 to TRBJ2-7; TRBD1 aligns across 8 bases. V shed 0 bases and J 4 bases; nucleotides not matched to a gene: 9. Germline CDR1 and CDR2: SGHRS and YFSETQ. The CDR3 length is 16 residues. The CDR3 DNA reads TGCGCCAGCAGCTTGGCGCCGGGACAGGTAGTTTACGAGCAGTACTTC. Protein sequence: CASSLAPGQVVYEQYF.

J is TRBJ2-5 and V is TRBV5-1; a possible D gene is TRBD2 (7 bases). This CDR3 has 15 amino acids. V dropped 4 bases and J dropped 2 bases, with 15 bases sitting between them. Germline lookup yields CDR1 SGHRS and CDR2 YFSETQ. This CDR3 reads CASSPPGGLQETQYF. CDR3 in DNA: TGCGCCAGCAGCCCCCCCGGGGGGCTGCAAGAGACCCAGTACTTC.

This rearrangement joins TRBV19 to TRBJ1-1; D not resolved. The CDR3 is 13 residues long. The V end lost 3 bases, the J end lost 1 base, and 6 bases lay between the germline ends. The V gene's germline CDR1 is LNHDA and CDR2 SQIVND (reference sequence). The CDR3 nucleotides read TGTGCCAGTAGTATGGGAGGGAACACTGAAGCTTTCTTT. It encodes CASSMGGNTEAFF.

The rearrangement uses TRBV29-1 and TRBJ1-1, with D perhaps matching TRBD1 (6 bases). Germline V gene sequence: CDR1 SQVTM, CDR2 ANQGSEA. V shed 4 bases and J shed 5 bases, with 11 bases lying between them. CDR3 size: 12 residues. CDR3 sequence (DNA): TGCAGCGTTGCCGCAGGGGCGACTGAAGCTTTCTTT. The encoded protein is CSVAAGATEAFF.